The next 27 T cell receptor beta chains were all read from a single sample in a study of blood T cell repertoires in COVID-19. TCRdb's table, derived via immunoSEQ multiplex PCR, lists solely in-frame clones and lacks some. The data show about 200,000 clones, about 89% seen once. The sample comprised PBMCs or T cells enriched from blood (not recorded which). These receptors were collected from a woman between 18 and 30 years old who had recovered from COVID-19.

The chain combines TRBV18 with TRBJ1-1, with D maybe TRBD1 (5 bases). This CDR3 is 13 amino acids long. The germline gives CDR1 KGHSH, CDR2 LQKENI. Trimming stripped 3 bases from V and 6 bases from J, with 11 bases between. The DNA for the CDR3 is TGTGCCAGCTCACCCGGGGGAGGGGCTGAAGCTTTCTTT. Amino acids: CASSPGGGAEAFF.

This chain connects TRBV5-1 to TRBJ2-5; possible D gene TRBD2, 5 bases. Germline loops: CDR1 SGHRS, CDR2 YFSETQ. V was shortened by 1 base and J by 4 bases, with 20 bases between the two germline ends. The CDR3 covers 17 residues. The CDR3 spells CASSLTRGTAEGETQYF. CDR3 bases: TGCGCCAGCAGCTTGACCCGGGGAACCGCTGAGGGAGAGACCCAGTACTTC.

The rearrangement joins TRBV19 to TRBJ2-7; a weak D match, TRBD1 (6 bases). CDR3 length: 15 amino acids. The V gene's germline CDR1 is LNHDA and CDR2 SQIVND (reference sequence). V lost 1 base and J lost 2, with 12 bases in between. CDR3 in DNA: TGTGCCAGTAGTATAGTTCCGACAGGCCCCTACGAGCAGTACTTC. Encoded protein: CASSIVPTGPYEQYF.

The chain has TRBV4-1 and TRBJ2-3, with 8 bases lining up with TRBD2. The germline V gene has CDR1 MGHRA and CDR2 YSYEKL. After removal of 4 bases from V and 3 bases from J, the junction contained 15 bases not matched to a gene. The CDR3 is made up of 18 amino acids. CDR3 loop: CASSLDYHSGVPTDTQYF. The CDR3 DNA reads as TGCGCCAGCAGCCTCGACTACCATAGCGGGGTTCCTACAGATACGCAGTATTTT.

The V gene is TRBV5-4, the J gene TRBJ1-2; D remains unclear. The germline V gene has CDR1 SGHNT and CDR2 YYREEE (reference sequence). The CDR3 runs 14 residues. V shed 0 bases and J shed 1 base, with 7 bases lying between them. In nucleotides, the CDR3 is TGTGCCAGCAGCTTGGCTACGGTTAACTATGGCTACACCTTC. This gives the protein CASSLATVNYGYTF.

The V and J genes are TRBV28 and TRBJ1-5, with D unclear. Trimming took 5 bases from V and 8 from J, leaving 16 bases between them. This CDR3 comprises 14 residues. In germline, CDR1 is MDHEN, CDR2 SYDVKM. The CDR3 here is CASSPPGQVEPQHF. The CDR3 DNA reads TGTGCCAGCAGTCCGCCCGGCCAGGTGGAGCCCCAGCATTTT. The entire variable domain, with the rest obtained from reference TRBV28 and TRBJ1-5, is as follows: DVKVTQSSRYLVKRTGEKVFLECVQDMDHENMFWYRQDPGLGLRLIYFSYDVKMKEKGDIPEGYSVSREKKERFSLILESASTNQTSMYLCASSPPGQVEPQHFGDGTRLSIL.

The V call is TRBV19, the J call TRBJ1-5, with D uncertain. Per germline, CDR1 LNHDA and CDR2 SQIVND (reference sequence). The length of the CDR3 is 14 residues. V lost 5 bases to trimming and J lost 1 base, with 9 bases between them. CDR3 DNA: TGTGCCAGTAGTTCCGTCCAGAGCAATCAGCCCCAGCATTTT. It translates to CASSSVQSNQPQHF.

The gene calls are TRBV29-1 and TRBJ2-1; 9 bases line up with TRBD2. From germline, CDR1 is SQVTM and CDR2 ANQGSEA. CDR3 size: 14 residues. Trimming cost V 3 bases and J 8 bases; bases outside gene matches: 8. The CDR3 here is CSVDSLAGKDEQFF. The CDR3 DNA sequence: TGCAGCGTTGATTCCCTAGCGGGGAAGGATGAGCAGTTCTTC.

The V and J genes are TRBV28 and TRBJ1-4; TRBD1 agrees at 7 bases. Germline V gene data show CDR1 as MDHEN and CDR2 as SYDVKM. Trimming removed 5 bases from V and 14 bases from J; junction bases left unmatched: 11. The CDR3 has 13 residues. The DNA of the CDR3 is TGTGCCAGCAGTCCCGGACAGGCGAAAAGGCTGTTTTTT. Its protein product is CASSPGQAKRLFF.

The rearrangement links TRBV19 to TRBJ2-2; D remains unclear. CDR3 length: 12 residues. CDR1 and CDR2 (germline): LNHDA, SQIVND (reference sequence). The germline V and J ends were trimmed by 3 bases and 4 bases, with 3 bases remaining between them. This chain's CDR3 is CASSISTGELFF. CDR3 DNA sequence: TGTGCCAGTAGTATCAGCACCGGGGAGCTGTTTTTT.

V usage is TRBV10-1 and J usage is TRBJ2-1; TRBD1 agrees at 8 bases. V was pared by 0 bases and J by 7 bases, with 5 bases of the junction left unmatched. The CDR3 spans 15 residues. The germline V gene has CDR1 WNHNN and CDR2 SYGVQD (reference sequence). CDR3 nucleotide sequence: TGCGCCAGCAGTGAGTCAGGGACAGGAGGTAATGAGCAGTTCTTC. Translation: CASSESGTGGNEQFF.

This clone appeared many times. The chain joins TRBV7-9 to TRBJ1-6, with a possible D match to TRBD1 (5 bases). The CDR3 spans 15 residues. CDR1 and CDR2 from the germline V gene are SEHNR and FQNEAQ (reference sequence). V lost 5 bases, J lost 3 bases, and 11 bases lay in between. CDR3 sequence reads: CASSAGLNYNSPLHF. The CDR3 DNA sequence: TGTGCCAGCAGCGCGGGACTGAACTATAATTCACCCCTCCACTTT.

In its sample, this clone was seen a few times. The chain uses TRBV27 and TRBJ1-2; 7 bases are a match to TRBD1. The CDR3 runs to 15 residues. Germline V gene sequence: CDR1 MNHEY, CDR2 SMNVEV (reference sequence). Losses at the gene ends were 0 bases for V and 6 bases for J; bases not matched to a gene: 7. The CDR3 protein is CASSLSYDRVDGYTF. The CDR3 DNA sequence: TGTGCCAGCAGTTTATCATACGACAGGGTGGATGGCTACACCTTC.

The chain has TRBV3-1 (or the pseudogene TRBV3-2) and TRBJ2-4; D is ambiguous. Trimming left V 0 bases short and J 8 bases short, with 8 bases between. The germline V gene has CDR1 LGHDT and CDR2 YNNKEL (reference sequence). This CDR3 spans 13 amino acids. The DNA of the CDR3 is TGTGCCAGCAGCCAAGATCGAGGATACATTCAGTACTTC. This encodes CASSQDRGYIQYF.

This chain joins TRBV24-1 and TRBJ1-2; no clear D. The germline V and J ends were trimmed by 4 bases and 5 bases, with 13 bases remaining between them. The CDR3 consists of 14 residues. CDR1 KGHDR and CDR2 SFDVKD come from the germline V gene. This chain's CDR3 is CATSDYGREYGYTF. The CDR3 bases are TGTGCCACCAGTGACTACGGGAGAGAATATGGCTACACCTTC.

With regard to this clone: At the DNA level, this CDR3 is encoded by other sequences in the same sample as well. The V gene is TRBV4-1, the J gene TRBJ2-7, with 11 nucleotides matching TRBD2. The CDR3 is 15 residues long. CDR1 MGHRA and CDR2 YSYEKL come from the germline V gene. The trim removed 1 base at V and 1 base at J, leaving 0 bases unmatched. The CDR3 DNA sequence: TGCGCCAGCAGCCAAGCTAGCGGGGGGTCCTACGAGCAGTACTTC. It is translated as CASSQASGGSYEQYF.

The chain recombines TRBV6-5 with TRBJ1-6, with TRBD1 as a possible D gene (6 bases). The CDR3 length is 14 residues. V was trimmed by 6 bases and J by 7 bases, leaving 13 bases between them. Germline V gene sequence: CDR1 MNHEY, CDR2 SVGAGI. CDR3 sequence reads: CASSRQDQNSPLHF. The CDR3 DNA is TGTGCCAGCAGCCGACAGGACCAAAATTCACCCCTCCACTTT.

V and J are TRBV6-4 and TRBJ2-2; 7 bases are shared with TRBD1. The V gene end was trimmed by 0 bases and the J gene end by 4 bases; junction bases not matched to a gene: 5. The CDR3 is 16 residues long. Per germline, CDR1 MRHNA and CDR2 SNTAGT. CDR3 in amino acids: CASSDSGTASTGELFF. The DNA of the CDR3 is TGTGCCAGCAGTGACTCGGGGACAGCATCCACCGGGGAGCTGTTTTTT.

V and J are TRBV6-2 or TRBV6-3 and TRBJ2-5; weak D call: TRBD2 (6 bases). Germline CDR1 and CDR2: MNHEY and SVGEGT. The CDR3 runs 13 residues. The germline V and J ends were trimmed by 5 bases and 3 bases, with 10 bases remaining between them. CDR3 sequence reads: CASSRTGEETQYF. CDR3 coding DNA: TGTGCCAGCAGTCGGACGGGGGAAGAGACCCAGTACTTC.

As regards this clone: The same CDR3 also results from other DNA sequences found in this sample. This sequence joins TRBV5-1 and TRBJ2-5, with TRBD2 identical over 12 bases. The germline V gene has CDR1 SGHRS and CDR2 YFSETQ. This CDR3 has 16 amino acids. With V trimmed by 4 bases and J by 1 base, 5 bases remained unmatched. For the CDR3, the DNA is TGCGCCAGCAGCCCAGGACTAGCGGGGCCCCAAGAGACCCAGTACTTC. Encoded protein: CASSPGLAGPQETQYF.

V is TRBV25-1 and J is TRBJ1-2, with D possibly matching TRBD1 (5 bases). Germline CDR1 is MGHDK and CDR2 is SYGVNS. This CDR3 comprises 12 residues. V lost 7 bases and J 4 bases, leaving 10 bases between the germline ends. CDR3 bases: TGTGCCAGCAAAGACAGCTTCTATGGCTACACCTTC. Its translation is CASKDSFYGYTF.

The CDR3 nucleotides read TGTGCCAGTACCTCCTATAGCGGGGGGTCCACAGATACGCAGTATTTT. Amino acid sequence: CASTSYSGGSTDTQYF. This chain connects TRBV7-9 to TRBJ2-3; 10 positions match TRBD2. V shed 9 bases, J shed 2 bases, and the junction held 11 bases outside the gene matches. The CDR3 contains 16 residues. Germline CDR1 reads SEHNR; CDR2 reads FQNEAQ (reference sequence).

This rearrangement joins TRBV11-2 to TRBJ1-3, with TRBD1 matching over 10 bases. CDR1 is SGHAT, CDR2 FQNNGV, per germline. V dropped 5 bases and J dropped 9; count of bases not matched to a gene: 13. The CDR3 consists of 16 residues. The CDR3 DNA follows: TGTGCCAGCAGCCCGGGACAGGGGAAGCGCCTGGCCACCATATATTTT. It yields the protein CASSPGQGKRLATIYF.

The chain joins TRBV29-1 to TRBJ2-1, with D possibly being TRBD2 (5 bases). The CDR3 is 10 residues long. CDR1 SQVTM and CDR2 ANQGSEA come from the germline V gene. With 4 bases removed from V and 7 bases from J, the gap between germline ends came to 5 bases. CDR3 protein: CSVAGNEQFF. In DNA form, the CDR3 reads TGCAGCGTTGCGGGGAATGAGCAGTTCTTC.

The V and J genes are TRBV4-1 and TRBJ2-1; 11 nucleotides line up with TRBD2. Trimming at V came to 1 base and at J to 5 bases, leaving 7 bases not matched to a gene. This CDR3 has 17 amino acids. Germline V CDR1 and CDR2: MGHRA, YSYEKL. The CDR3 nucleotides are TGCGCCAGCAGCCAAGTCAAACTAGCGGGGGATCACAATGAGCAGTTCTTC. It encodes CASSQVKLAGDHNEQFF.

The chain has TRBV5-4 and TRBJ2-2; possibly TRBD1 for D (6 bases). The CDR3 runs 15 residues. CDR1 and CDR2 (germline): SGHNT, YYREEE (reference sequence). V lost 4 bases and J 6 bases, leaving 16 bases between the germline ends. The chain's CDR3 is CASSRSDSLPGELFF. CDR3 DNA sequence: TGTGCCAGCAGCCGCTCGGACAGCCTTCCCGGGGAGCTGTTTTTT. Together with reference TRBV5-4 and TRBJ2-2, the CDR3 gives the full variable domain: ETGVTQSPTHLIKTRGQQVTLRCSSQSGHNTVSWYQQALGQGPQFIFQYYREEENGRGNFPPRFSGLQFPNYSSELNVNALELDDSALYLCASSRSDSLPGELFFGEGSRLTVL.

The chain couples TRBV10-2 to TRBJ2-7; 9 nucleotides agree with TRBD2. CDR1 and CDR2 from the germline V gene are WSHSY and SAAADI. This CDR3 comprises 19 residues. With 2 bases clipped from V and 0 bases from J, the junction kept 14 bases outside the gene matches. The CDR3 sequence is CASSEPPGTSRGSSYEQYF. The DNA of the CDR3 is TGCGCCAGCAGTGAGCCACCCGGGACTAGCAGGGGCAGCTCCTACGAGCAGTACTTC.